Listed here are 29 T cell receptor beta chains from one sample, sequenced in a study of molecular identifiers for immune sequencing clone quantification. Each CDR3 protein gets one entry after TCRdb re-called the PCR reads with MiXCR. The sample contains tens of thousands of distinct CDR3 sequences, about 24% of which appear only once. The specimen sequenced was naive CD8+ T cells from blood, with Jurkat cell RNA spiked in. Regarding subset: FACS-sorted CD8+CD4-CCR7+CD45RA+ naive T cells. These receptors originate from a human donor in good health. Some libraries in this study had Jurkat cell RNA spiked in.

This clonotype was picked up many times. The J gene is TRBJ1-1, the V gene TRBV27; the D is unclear. Germline-derived CDR1 and CDR2 are MNHEY and SMNVEV (reference sequence). The germline V and J ends were trimmed by 3 bases and 7 bases, with 12 bases remaining between them. CDR3 size: 13 residues. In nucleotides, the CDR3 is TGTGCCAGCAGTTTGGCAGGTTCTGGTGAAGCTTTCTTT. Translating it yields CASSLAGSGEAFF.

This clonotype has a handful of counts. This chain connects TRBV19 to TRBJ2-3; no definite D call. Germline values: CDR1 LNHDA, CDR2 SQIVND (reference sequence). Trimming removed 2 bases from V and 0 bases from J, with 9 bases in between. The CDR3 spans 15 residues. The DNA for the CDR3 is TGTGCCAGTAGTATACTGATATCTAGCACAGATACGCAGTATTTT. Protein sequence: CASSILISSTDTQYF.

A word on this clonotype: Since a much larger clone is just one base distant, this may be a read error. V and J are TRBV2 and TRBJ2-4; D might be TRBD1 or TRBD2, each matching 5 bases. Between the trimmed V and J ends, which lost 8 bases and 3 bases, there was a span of 14 bases. The CDR3 spans 14 residues. Germline V lookup: CDR1 SNHLY, CDR2 FYNNEI. Here the CDR3 DNA reads TGTGCCAGCGTGGGGGATTTAGGCAAAAACATTCAGTACTTC. Translated, it gives CASVGDLGKNIQYF. The variable domain in full, completed from reference TRBV2 and TRBJ2-4, reads EPEVTQTPSHQVTQMGQEVILRCVPISNHLYFYWYRQILGQKVEFLVSFYNNEISEKSEIFDDQFSVERPDGSNFTLKIRSTKLEDSAMYFCASVGDLGKNIQYFGAGTRLSVL.

This clonotype was seen repeatedly, ten times or more. The chain has TRBV7-9 and TRBJ2-5; 8 bases fit TRBD2. From germline, CDR1 is SEHNR and CDR2 FQNEAQ (reference sequence). The CDR3 has 18 residues. Unmatched junction bases numbered 19, after V lost 5 bases and J lost 5 bases. The CDR3 coding sequence is TGTGCCAGCAGCCCCGTCCGAGTTCGGACTAGCAGCGGCGAGACCCAGTACTTC. Translated: CASSPVRVRTSSGETQYF.

This clonotype was counted a few times. Possible read error: a much larger clone is one base away. The rearrangement uses TRBV7-6 and TRBJ2-5, with 14 positions matching TRBD2. Germline values: CDR1 SGHVS, CDR2 FNYEAQ. This CDR3 is built from 17 residues. The CDR3 bases are TGTGCCAGCAGCTTAAATCGCCCGGGACTAGCGGGAGAGACCCAGCACTTC. Protein sequence: CASSLNRPGLAGETQHF. The full variable domain, rest sourced from reference TRBV7-6 and TRBJ2-5, is GAGVSQSPRYKVTKRGQDVALRCDPISGHVSLYWYRQALGQGPEFLTYFNYEAQQDKSGLPNDRFSAERPEGSISTLTIQRTEQRDSAMYRCASSLNRPGLAGETQHFGPGTRLLVL.

This clonotype was seen a few times. The gene calls are TRBV19 and TRBJ2-7, with a possible D match to TRBD1 (6 bases). CDR3 length: 15 residues. Germline V gene sequence: CDR1 LNHDA, CDR2 SQIVND (reference sequence). With 3 bases removed from V and 4 bases from J, the gap between germline ends came to 16 bases. DNA of the CDR3: TGTGCCAGTAGTATCTTGGGGGCCAGCGATTACGAGCAGTACTTC. Translating gives CASSILGASDYEQYF.

As regards this clonotype: Its ends do not fully match the called genes, so a read error is possible. The V gene is TRBV20-1, the J gene TRBJ2-3; weak D call: TRBD2 (5 bases). The CDR3 length is 14 residues. Germline values: CDR1 DFQATT, CDR2 SNEGSKA (reference sequence). The CDR3 is CSARDPASTDTQYF. CDR3 nucleotide sequence: TGCAGTGCTAGAGATCCAGCTAGCACAGATACGCAGTACTTT.

V gene TRBV12-3 or TRBV12-4 combines with J gene TRBJ1-1; D gene ambiguous. This CDR3 contains 13 residues. V shed 3 bases and J shed 5 bases, with 10 bases lying between them. CDR3 in DNA: TGTGCCAGCAGTTTTGGGGTATTAACTGAAGCTTTCTTT. This sequence encodes CASSFGVLTEAFF.

Many counts were recorded for this clonotype. The chain employs TRBV11-2 and TRBJ1-5; D unresolved. This CDR3 has 15 amino acids. Looked up from germline, CDR1 is SGHAT and CDR2 is FQNNGV. V was pared by 3 bases and J by 6 bases, with 15 bases between. CDR3 coding DNA: TGTGCCAGCAGCTTGGGAACAGAGCTAGGTCAGCCCCAGCATTTT. Protein sequence: CASSLGTELGQPQHF.

Details on this clonotype: Since a much larger clone is just one base distant, this may be a read error. The gene calls are TRBV28 and TRBJ2-7, with TRBD1 matching over 7 bases. The CDR3 has 13 amino acids. J was trimmed by 6 bases and V by 6 bases; bases with no gene match: 8. CDR1 is MDHEN, CDR2 SYDVKM, per germline. This CDR3 is CASSWRQGGEQYF. CDR3 DNA: TGTGCCAGCAGCTGGAGACAGGGCGGCGAGCAGTACTTC.

This clonotype has a count of ten or more. The rearrangement links TRBV28 to TRBJ2-3, with D perhaps TRBD1 or TRBD2 (5 bases each). CDR1 MDHEN and CDR2 SYDVKM come from the germline V gene. The length of the CDR3 is 14 residues. V was clipped by 8 bases and J by 2 bases, with 14 bases between them. CDR3 DNA: TGTGCCAGCGGAACTCCGGGACCCACAGATACGCAGTATTTT. Amino acids: CASGTPGPTDTQYF.

As for this clonotype: A read error may be the cause here, since a much bigger clone is one base away. The chain couples TRBV7-9 to TRBJ2-4; TRBD1 aligns across 12 bases. Trimming took 5 bases from V and 6 from J; bases not matched to a gene: 14. CDR3 length: 18 amino acids. Germline values: CDR1 SEHNR, CDR2 FQNEAQ (reference sequence). CDR3 nucleotide sequence: TGTGCCAGCAGCCCTGAGAAGGGACAGGGGGCCGGGGGAAACATTCAGTACTTC. Translated: CASSPEKGQGAGGNIQYF.

This clonotype was counted many times. The rearrangement uses TRBV6-2 or TRBV6-3 and TRBJ2-7, with unresolved D. Germline V gene sequence: CDR1 MNHEY, CDR2 SVGEGT. Trimming removed 5 bases from V and 0 bases from J, with 11 bases in between. The length of the CDR3 is 14 residues. The CDR3 is CASSPRWSSYEQYF. Written as DNA, the CDR3 is TGTGCCAGCAGTCCCCGATGGAGCTCCTACGAGCAGTACTTC.

This clonotype counts as medium-sized (0.01 to 0.1%). The chain links TRBV7-2 to TRBJ2-7; no reliable D call. Looked up from germline, CDR1 is SGHTA and CDR2 is FQGNSA. The CDR3 loop spans 14 amino acids. Trimming cost V 5 bases and J 0 bases, with 11 bases left between them. The CDR3 coding sequence is TGTGCCAGCAGCCCGCTAGGCAGCTCCTACGAGCAGTACTTC. Protein sequence: CASSPLGSSYEQYF.

The gene calls are TRBV7-9 and TRBJ2-1; 10 nucleotides agree with TRBD1. The germline CDR1 and CDR2 sequences are SEHNR and FQNEAQ (reference sequence). This CDR3 region has 15 residues. The V and J ends lost 1 base and 9 bases, in that order; junction bases with no gene match: 6. CDR3 DNA: TGTGCCAGCAGCTTAGGTGAGACAGGGGGCTCTGAGCAGTTCTTC. It is translated as CASSLGETGGSEQFF.

Details on this clonotype: With a much larger clone just one base away, this may be a read error. The chain links TRBV7-2 to TRBJ1-5, with a possible D match to TRBD1 (5 bases). The V gene's germline CDR1 is SGHTA and CDR2 FQGNSA. The CDR3 runs 16 residues. CDR3 in DNA: TGTGCCAGCAGCTTAGCGGGACCCTGGGAGAATCGGCCCCAGCATTTT. This translates into CASSLAGPWENRPQHF.

This clonotype has more than one count but fewer than ten. The chain links TRBV7-2 to TRBJ2-1; possible D gene TRBD2, 5 bases. The CDR3 totals 14 residues. V lost 5 bases and J lost 6, with 14 bases in between. Germline CDR1 and CDR2: SGHTA and FQGNSA. In DNA, the CDR3 is TGTGCCAGCAGCGAAAATGTCCGGGGCAATGAGCAGTTCTTC. As protein: CASSENVRGNEQFF.

This clonotype has at least ten counts. This rearrangement joins TRBV19 to TRBJ1-1; no reliable D call. Trimming pared 3 bases from V and 7 bases from J, leaving 15 bases between. Germline-derived CDR1 and CDR2 are LNHDA and SQIVND (reference sequence). The CDR3 spans 14 residues. This chain's CDR3 is CASSIWWEQNEAFF. The CDR3 nucleotides read TGTGCCAGTAGTATCTGGTGGGAACAAAATGAAGCTTTCTTT.

This clonotype was picked up many times. This rearrangement joins TRBV7-9 to TRBJ2-6; D uncertain. The CDR3 has 15 amino acids. Looked up from germline, CDR1 is SEHNR and CDR2 is FQNEAQ (reference sequence). V was clipped by 1 base and J by 0 bases, with 4 bases between them. DNA for the CDR3: TGTGCCAGCAGCTTAGGCACCTCTGGGGCCAACGTCCTGACTTTC. This sequence encodes CASSLGTSGANVLTF. Filled out from reference TRBV7-9 and TRBJ2-6, the complete variable domain reads DTGVSQNPRHKITKRGQNVTFRCDPISEHNRLYWYRQTLGQGPEFLTYFQNEAQLEKSRLLSDRFSAERPKGSFSTLEIQRTEQGDSAMYLCASSLGTSGANVLTFGAGSRLTVL.

In its sample, this clonotype was seen many times. The J gene is TRBJ2-3, the V gene TRBV27; 11 positions match TRBD2. The ends lost 5 bases at V and 1 base at J; junction bases unmatched: 5. Germline CDR1 is MNHEY and CDR2 is SMNVEV (reference sequence). The CDR3 has 16 amino acids. CDR3 bases: TGTGCCAGCAGTCCACTAGCGGGAGTTGGCACAGATACGCAGTATTTT. As protein: CASSPLAGVGTDTQYF.

This clonotype appeared many times. The chain's CDR3 is CASSPWGSAYEQYF. DNA of the CDR3: TGTGCCAGCAGCCCATGGGGTTCGGCGTACGAGCAGTACTTC. The chain is built from TRBV5-4 and TRBJ2-7; unclear D gene. The CDR3 is made up of 14 amino acids. Germline-derived CDR1 and CDR2 are SGHNT and YYREEE (reference sequence). Trimming cost V 4 bases and J 4 bases, with 15 bases left between them.

This clonotype was counted ten times or more. The chain's CDR3 is CASSLGGRSKNIQYF. The CDR3 nucleotides are TGTGCCAGCAGTTTGGGGGGCCGGTCCAAAAACATTCAGTACTTC. The J gene is TRBJ2-4, the V gene TRBV27; possibly TRBD1 or TRBD2 for D (6 bases each). The CDR3 totals 15 residues. The germline V gene has CDR1 MNHEY and CDR2 SMNVEV (reference sequence). V was clipped by 3 bases and J by 2 bases, with 11 bases between them.

This clonotype was observed a single time. This may arise from a read error, as a much more abundant clone is one base away. The CDR3 here is CASSFRTGTEAFF. Written as DNA, the CDR3 is TGTGCCAGCAGCTTTCGCACTGGCACTGAAGCTTTCTTT. The chain is built from TRBV7-4 and TRBJ1-1, with D unresolved. Trimming removed 3 bases from V and 4 bases from J, with 9 bases in between. From germline, CDR1 is SGHVT and CDR2 SQSDAQ. CDR3 length: 13 residues. The full variable domain, with the rest looked up from reference TRBV7-4 and TRBJ1-1, is GAGVSQSPRYKVAKRGRDVALRCDSISGHVTLYWYRQTLGQGSEVLTYSQSDAQRDKSGRPSGRFSAERPERSVSTLKIQRTEQGDSAVYLCASSFRTGTEAFFGQGTRLTVV.

This chain uses TRBV6-2 or TRBV6-3 with TRBJ2-3; 9 nucleotides match TRBD2. This CDR3 has 14 residues. Per the germline V gene, CDR1 is MNHEY and CDR2 is SVGEGT. Trimming cost V 10 bases and J 4 bases; bases outside gene matches: 9. CDR3: CATTGLAFADTQYF. The DNA for the CDR3 is TGTGCCACAACGGGACTAGCCTTTGCAGATACGCAGTATTTT.

Regarding this clonotype: A much more abundant neighbour one base away suggests this may be a read error. This sequence joins TRBV4-2 and TRBJ1-1; no firm D call. The germline CDR1 and CDR2 sequences are LGHNA and YNFKEQ. The CDR3 totals 16 residues. Between the trimmed V and J ends, which lost 0 bases and 1 base, there was a span of 12 bases. The CDR3 loop reads CASSQDRGQANTEAFF. CDR3 DNA: TGTGCCAGCAGCCAAGATCGTGGTCAGGCGAACACTGAAGCTTTCTTT.

This clonotype was counted once. The CDR3 region has the DNA TGTGCCAGCAGCTGCCTGGGCTACGAGCAGTACTTC. The encoded protein is CASSCLGYEQYF. V is TRBV11-2 and J is TRBJ2-7; D unclear. The germline V gene has CDR1 SGHAT and CDR2 FQNNGV. V lost 4 bases to trimming and J lost 3 bases, with 7 bases between them. This CDR3 spans 12 amino acids.

Many counts were recorded for this clonotype. The rearrangement joins TRBV29-1 to TRBJ2-7; tentatively, D is TRBD1 (6 bases). Germline loops: CDR1 SQVTM, CDR2 ANQGSEA. This CDR3 has 14 residues. Trimming took 2 bases from V and 1 from J, leaving 12 bases between them. CDR3 coding DNA: TGCAGCGTTGAACTTGGGGGCCCGTCCTACGAGCAGTACTTC. It yields the protein CSVELGGPSYEQYF.

The chain combines TRBV7-9 with TRBJ2-2, with D tentatively TRBD1 (7 bases). V was cut by 4 bases and J by 0 bases, with 24 bases left in between. This CDR3 region has 20 residues. CDR1 is SEHNR and CDR2 is FQNEAQ in the germline V gene (reference sequence). The CDR3 nucleotides are TGTGCCAGCAGCTCATCATCGACAGGGCGGACTAACCCGAACACCGGGGAGCTGTTTTTT. It codes for CASSSSSTGRTNPNTGELFF.

This clonotype was observed at least ten times. The junction departs from germline at one end; a sequencing error may be responsible. The chain joins TRBV13 to TRBJ2-7; 8 bases agree with TRBD1. In germline, CDR1 is PRHDT, CDR2 FYEKMQ (reference sequence). The CDR3 covers 14 residues. The CDR3 nucleotides are TGCGCCAGCAGCTTGGGGCAGGGGGCGTACGAGCAGTACTTC. This gives the protein CASSLGQGAYEQYF.